This entry describes one T cell receptor (beta chain). The data stem from a study of blood T cell repertoires in COVID-19. Trimming took 6 bases from V and 3 from J; bases not matched to a gene: 7. Germline CDR1 reads ENHRY; CDR2 reads SYGVKD. The length of the CDR3 is 14 residues. Assay: immunoSEQ multiplex PCR; the TCRdb copy retains only in-frame clones and omits some. The sample carries a few hundred thousand clones, about 70% recorded once. This TCR was sampled from a woman over 75 with acute or convalescent COVID-19. Source material: peripheral blood. The V call is TRBV10-3, the J call TRBJ1-1; 7 bases match TRBD1. CDR3 sequence reads: CAISSDRVHTEAFF. The CDR3 DNA sequence: TGTGCCATCAGCTCCGACAGGGTACACACTGAAGCTTTCTTT.